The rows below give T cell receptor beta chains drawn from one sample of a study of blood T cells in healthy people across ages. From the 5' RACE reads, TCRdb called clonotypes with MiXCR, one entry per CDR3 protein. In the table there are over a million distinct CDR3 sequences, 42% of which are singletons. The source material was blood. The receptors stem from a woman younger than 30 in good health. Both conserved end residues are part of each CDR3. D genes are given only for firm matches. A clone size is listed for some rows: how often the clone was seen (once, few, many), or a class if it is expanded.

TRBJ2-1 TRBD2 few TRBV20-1 CSAKSLPSGRRSYNEQFF TGCAGTGCTAAGTCTCTCCCTAGCGGGAGAAGGTCCTACAATGAGCAGTTCTTC
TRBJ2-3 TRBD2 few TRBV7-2 CASTPYSGTRGDTQYF TGTGCCAGCACCCCTTATAGCGGGACCAGGGGAGATACGCAGTATTTT
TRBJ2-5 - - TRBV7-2 CASSLVPLGHVEQYF TGTGCCAGCAGCTTAGTGCCGCTGGGGCATGTTGAGCAGTACTTC
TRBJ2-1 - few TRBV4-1 CASSQARSSYNEQFF TGCGCCAGCAGCCAAGCGAGAAGCTCCTACAATGAGCAGTTCTTC
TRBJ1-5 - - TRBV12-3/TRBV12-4 CASRKPGSHQPQHF TGTGCCAGCAGGAAACCGGGGTCCCATCAGCCCCAGCATTTT
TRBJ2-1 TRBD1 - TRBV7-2 CASSIRGLGYNEQFF TGTGCCAGCAGCATCAGGGGGTTGGGTTACAATGAGCAGTTCTTC
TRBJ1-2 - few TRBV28 CASRPPPNYGYTF TGTGCCAGCAGGCCCCCCCCCAACTATGGCTACACCTTC
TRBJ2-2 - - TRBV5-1 CASSFSPSGFTNTGELFF TGCGCCAGCAGCTTTAGTCCCTCGGGATTCACGAACACCGGGGAGCTGTTTTTT
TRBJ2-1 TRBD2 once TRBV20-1 CSARELAGWGLYNEQFF TGCAGTGCTAGAGAACTAGCGGGATGGGGGCTCTACAATGAGCAGTTCTTC
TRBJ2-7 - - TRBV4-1 CASSQLEATAYEQYF TGCGCCAGCAGCCAACTTGAAGCGACAGCCTACGAGCAGTACTTC
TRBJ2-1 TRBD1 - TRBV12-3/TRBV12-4 CASIDGTGVNEQFF TGTGCCAGCATCGATGGGACAGGGGTCAATGAGCAGTTCTTC
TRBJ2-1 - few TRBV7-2 CASSPRQINEQFF TGTGCCAGCAGCCCCCGACAGATTAATGAGCAGTTCTTC
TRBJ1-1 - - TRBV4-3 CASSHGRGVDTEAFF TGCGCCAGCAGCCATGGCAGGGGTGTGGACACTGAAGCTTTCTTT
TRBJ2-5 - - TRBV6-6 CASSYYGKETQYF TGTGCCAGCAGTTACTACGGGAAAGAGACCCAGTACTTC
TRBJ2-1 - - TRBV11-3 CASSSSGLSYNEQFF TGTGCCAGCAGCTCGAGCGGTCTCTCCTACAATGAGCAGTTCTTC
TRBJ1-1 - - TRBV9 CASSGGGSEAFF TGTGCCAGCAGCGGGGGTGGAAGTGAAGCTTTCTTT
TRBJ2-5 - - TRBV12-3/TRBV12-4 CASSLVLALGEQYF TGTGCCAGCAGTTTAGTACTAGCTCTGGGGGAGCAGTACTTC
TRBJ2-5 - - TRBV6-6 CATKDSAGMETQYF TGTGCCACCAAGGATAGTGCCGGTATGGAGACCCAGTACTTC
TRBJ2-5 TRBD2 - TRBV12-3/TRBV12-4 CASSPGLAGGFQYF TGTGCCAGCAGCCCGGGACTAGCGGGAGGGTTCCAGTACTTC
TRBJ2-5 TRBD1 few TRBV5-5 CASSLVVGQGTETQYF TGTGCCAGCAGCTTGGTAGTGGGACAGGGGACGGAGACCCAGTACTTC
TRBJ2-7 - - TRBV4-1 CASSQDNTGSYEQYF TGCGCCAGCAGCCAAGATAATACGGGCTCCTACGAGCAGTACTTC
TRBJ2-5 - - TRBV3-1 CASSQNTGKDEQYF TGTGCCAGCAGCCAAAATACCGGCAAGGATGAGCAGTACTTC
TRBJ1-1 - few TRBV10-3 CAISETGPTEAFF TGTGCCATCAGTGAAACAGGGCCTACTGAAGCTTTCTTT
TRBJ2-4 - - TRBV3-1 CASSLHGTAKNIQYF TGTGCCAGCAGCCTCCACGGGACAGCCAAAAACATTCAGTACTTC
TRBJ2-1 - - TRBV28 CASSSGAYDEQFF TGTGCCAGCAGTTCCGGGGCCTACGATGAGCAGTTCTTC
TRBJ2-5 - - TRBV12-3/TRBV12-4 CASSLFEGGYETQYF TGTGCCAGCAGTTTATTCGAGGGGGGGTATGAGACCCAGTACTTC
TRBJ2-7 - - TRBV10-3 CAISESDITYEQYF TGTGCCATCAGTGAGTCTGACATAACCTACGAGCAGTACTTC
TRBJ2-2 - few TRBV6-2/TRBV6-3 CASSYNGGTGELFF TGTGCCAGCAGTTACAATGGAGGTACCGGGGAGCTGTTTTTT
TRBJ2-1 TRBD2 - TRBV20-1 CSAIRGGGNEQFF TGCAGTGCTATCCGGGGGGGAGGAAATGAGCAGTTCTTC
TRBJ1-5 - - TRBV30 CTWSVGDYSNQPQHF TGTACCTGGAGTGTAGGGGATTATAGCAATCAGCCCCAGCATTTT
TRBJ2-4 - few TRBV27 CASRGSLAKNIQYF TGTGCCAGCAGGGGGAGTCTAGCCAAAAACATTCAGTACTTC
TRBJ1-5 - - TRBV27 CASRLLPNQPQHF TGTGCCAGCAGACTACTCCCGAATCAGCCCCAGCATTTT
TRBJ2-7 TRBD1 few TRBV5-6 CASSWRQGHEQYF TGTGCCAGCAGCTGGCGACAGGGGCACGAGCAGTACTTC
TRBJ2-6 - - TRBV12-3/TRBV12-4 CASGQGSVSGVNVLTF TGTGCCAGCGGCCAGGGCAGTGTCTCTGGGGTCAACGTCCTGACTTTC
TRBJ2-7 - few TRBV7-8 CASSRGDHSYEQYF TGTGCCAGCAGCCGGGGAGATCACTCCTACGAGCAGTACTTC
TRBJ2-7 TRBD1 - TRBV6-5 CASRPGTGGHEQYF TGTGCCAGCAGACCTGGGACAGGGGGCCACGAGCAGTACTTC
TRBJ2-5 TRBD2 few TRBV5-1 CASSLMVAGGRETQYF TGCGCCAGCAGCTTGATGGTAGCGGGAGGGCGAGAGACCCAGTACTTC
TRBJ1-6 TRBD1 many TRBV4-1 CASSQQQGANSPLHF TGCGCCAGCAGCCAACAACAGGGGGCTAATTCACCCCTCCACTTT
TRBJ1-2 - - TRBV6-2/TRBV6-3 CASSYSVSRMRDGYTF TGTGCCAGCAGTTACTCGGTGTCACGGATGCGTGATGGCTACACCTTC
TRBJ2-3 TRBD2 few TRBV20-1 CSAAGVAQYF TGCAGTGCCGCGGGAGTGGCGCAGTATTTT
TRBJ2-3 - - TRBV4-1 CASSQEPPPSARTDTQYF TGCGCCAGCAGCCAAGAGCCACCCCCTAGCGCTCGCACAGATACGCAGTATTTT